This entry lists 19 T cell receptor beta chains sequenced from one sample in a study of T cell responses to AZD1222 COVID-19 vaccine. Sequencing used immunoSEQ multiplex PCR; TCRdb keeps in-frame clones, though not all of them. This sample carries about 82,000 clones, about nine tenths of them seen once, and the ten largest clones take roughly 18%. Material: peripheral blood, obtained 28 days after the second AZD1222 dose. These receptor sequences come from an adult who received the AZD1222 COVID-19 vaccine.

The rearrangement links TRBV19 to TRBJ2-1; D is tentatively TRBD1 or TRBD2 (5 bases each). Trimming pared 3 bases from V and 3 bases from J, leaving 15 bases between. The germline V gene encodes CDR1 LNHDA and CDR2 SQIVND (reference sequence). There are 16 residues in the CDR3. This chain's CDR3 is CASSILGATYYNEQFF. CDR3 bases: TGTGCCAGTAGTATTCTCGGGGCTACCTACTACAATGAGCAGTTCTTC.

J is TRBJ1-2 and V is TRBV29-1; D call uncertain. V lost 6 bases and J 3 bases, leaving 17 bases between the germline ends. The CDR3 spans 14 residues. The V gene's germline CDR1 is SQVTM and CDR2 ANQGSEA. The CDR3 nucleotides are TGCAGCGTCCAACCGGACCCTACCCACTATGGCTACACCTTC. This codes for CSVQPDPTHYGYTF.

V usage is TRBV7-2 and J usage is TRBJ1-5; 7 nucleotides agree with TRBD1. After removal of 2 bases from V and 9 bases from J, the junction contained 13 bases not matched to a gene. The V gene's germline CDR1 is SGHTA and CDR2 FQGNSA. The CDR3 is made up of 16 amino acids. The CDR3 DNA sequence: TGTGCCAGCAGCTTAATCCCAGGGGGTGGGTTCTCGCCCCAGCATTTT. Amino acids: CASSLIPGGGFSPQHF.

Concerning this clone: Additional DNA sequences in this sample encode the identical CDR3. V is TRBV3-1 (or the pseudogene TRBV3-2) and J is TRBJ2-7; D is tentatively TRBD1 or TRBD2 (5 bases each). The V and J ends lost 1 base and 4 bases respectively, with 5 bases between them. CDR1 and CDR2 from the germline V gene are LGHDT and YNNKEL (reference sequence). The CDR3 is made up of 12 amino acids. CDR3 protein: CASSQGGYEQYF. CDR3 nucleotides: TGTGCCAGCAGCCAAGGGGGGTACGAGCAGTACTTC.

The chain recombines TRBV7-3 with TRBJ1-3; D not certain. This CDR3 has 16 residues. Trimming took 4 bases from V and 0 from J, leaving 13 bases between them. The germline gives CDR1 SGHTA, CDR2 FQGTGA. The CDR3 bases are TGTGCCAGCAGCTATGGGCCTTCCAGCTCTGGAAACACCATATATTTT. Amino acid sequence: CASSYGPSSSGNTIYF.

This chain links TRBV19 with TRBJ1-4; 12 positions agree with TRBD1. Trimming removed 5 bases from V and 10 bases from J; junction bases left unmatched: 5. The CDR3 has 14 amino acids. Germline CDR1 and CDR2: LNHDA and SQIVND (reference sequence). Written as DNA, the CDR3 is TGTGCCAGTAGTCCACCGGGACAGGGGGCAAAACTGTTTTTT. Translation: CASSPPGQGAKLFF.

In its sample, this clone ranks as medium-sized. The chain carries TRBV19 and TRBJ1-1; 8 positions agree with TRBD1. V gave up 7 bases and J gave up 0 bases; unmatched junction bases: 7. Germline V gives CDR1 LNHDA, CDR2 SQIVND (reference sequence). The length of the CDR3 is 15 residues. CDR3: CASKFAGGLNTEAFF. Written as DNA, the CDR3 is TGTGCCAGTAAGTTCGCAGGGGGCTTGAACACTGAAGCTTTCTTT. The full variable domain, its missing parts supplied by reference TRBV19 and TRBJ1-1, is DGGITQSPKYLFRKEGQNVTLSCEQNLNHDAMYWYRQDPGQGLRLIYYSQIVNDFQKGDIAEGYSVSREKKESFPLTVTSAQKNPTAFYLCASKFAGGLNTEAFFGQGTRLTVV.

As DNA, the CDR3 is TGCAGTGCTAGTGACCCAAAAGACTCCTCCTACGAGCAGTACTTC. Amino acids: CSASDPKDSSYEQYF. This chain links TRBV20-1 with TRBJ2-7; D gene uncertain. Germline CDR1 and CDR2: DFQATT and SNEGSKA (reference sequence). The V end was cut by 3 bases, the J end by 0 bases, with 15 bases between. The CDR3 covers 15 residues.

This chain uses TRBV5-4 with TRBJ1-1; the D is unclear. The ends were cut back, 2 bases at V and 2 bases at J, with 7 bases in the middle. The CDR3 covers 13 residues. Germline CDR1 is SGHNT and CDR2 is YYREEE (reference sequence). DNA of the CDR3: TGTGCCAGCAGCTTTAGCGCTAACACTGAAGCTTTCTTT. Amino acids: CASSFSANTEAFF.

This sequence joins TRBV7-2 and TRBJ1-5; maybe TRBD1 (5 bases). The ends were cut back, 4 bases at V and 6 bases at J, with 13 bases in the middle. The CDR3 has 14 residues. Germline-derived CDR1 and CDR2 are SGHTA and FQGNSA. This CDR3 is CASSSRAGGQPQHF. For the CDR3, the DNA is TGTGCCAGCAGCTCCCGGGCCGGGGGTCAGCCCCAGCATTTT.

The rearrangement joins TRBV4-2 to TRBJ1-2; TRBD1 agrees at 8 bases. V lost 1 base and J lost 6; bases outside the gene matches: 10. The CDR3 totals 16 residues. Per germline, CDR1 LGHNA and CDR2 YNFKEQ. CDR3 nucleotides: TGTGCCAGCAGCCAAGTGGCGACAGGGGCTCTACATGGCTACACCTTC. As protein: CASSQVATGALHGYTF.

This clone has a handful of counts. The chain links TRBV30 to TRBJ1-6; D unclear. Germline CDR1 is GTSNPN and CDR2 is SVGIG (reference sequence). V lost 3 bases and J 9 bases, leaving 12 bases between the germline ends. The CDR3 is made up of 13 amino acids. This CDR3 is CAWSAGNGSPLHF. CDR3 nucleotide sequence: TGTGCCTGGAGCGCGGGTAACGGTTCACCCCTCCACTTT.

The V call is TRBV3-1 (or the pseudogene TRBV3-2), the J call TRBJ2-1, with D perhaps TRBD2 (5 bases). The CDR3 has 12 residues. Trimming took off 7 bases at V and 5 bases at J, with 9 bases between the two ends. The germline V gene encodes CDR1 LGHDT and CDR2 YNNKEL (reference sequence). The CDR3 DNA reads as TGTGCCAGCACCTCCGGGAACAATGAGCAGTTCTTC. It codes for CASTSGNNEQFF.

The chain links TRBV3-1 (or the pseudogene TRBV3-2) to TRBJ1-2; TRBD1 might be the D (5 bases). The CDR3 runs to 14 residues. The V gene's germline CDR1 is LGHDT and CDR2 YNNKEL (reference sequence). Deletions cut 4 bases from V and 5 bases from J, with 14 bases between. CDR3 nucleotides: TGTGCCAGCAGCCGCCTGACAGAGCGGTATGGCTACACCTTC. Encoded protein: CASSRLTERYGYTF.

CDR3 nucleotides: TGTGCCAGCAGCTTGGTCCCCGCAGGGGAAAACATTCAGTACTTC. Its protein is CASSLVPAGENIQYF. V and J are TRBV7-9 and TRBJ2-4; a possible D gene is TRBD1 (6 bases). The CDR3 totals 15 residues. Germline CDR1 and CDR2: SEHNR and FQNEAQ (reference sequence). Trimming removed 3 bases from V and 5 bases from J, with 14 bases in between.

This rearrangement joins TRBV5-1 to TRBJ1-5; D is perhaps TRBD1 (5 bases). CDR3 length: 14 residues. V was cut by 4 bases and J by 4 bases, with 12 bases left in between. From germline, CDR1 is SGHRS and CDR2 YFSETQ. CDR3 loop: CASSPGTANQPQHF. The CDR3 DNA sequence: TGCGCCAGCAGCCCGGGGACTGCTAATCAGCCCCAGCATTTT.

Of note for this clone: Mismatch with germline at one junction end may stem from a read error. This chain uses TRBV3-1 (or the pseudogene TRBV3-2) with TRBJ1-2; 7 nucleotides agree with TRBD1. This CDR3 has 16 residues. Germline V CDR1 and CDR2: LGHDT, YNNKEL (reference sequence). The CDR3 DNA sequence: TGTGCCAGCAGCAAAGAGGGACAGACAGGACGGGGTGGCTACACCTTC. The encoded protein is CASSKEGQTGRGGYTF.

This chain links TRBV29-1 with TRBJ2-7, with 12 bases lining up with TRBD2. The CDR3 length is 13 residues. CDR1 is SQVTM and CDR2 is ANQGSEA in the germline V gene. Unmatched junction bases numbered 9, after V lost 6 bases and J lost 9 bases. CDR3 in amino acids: CSVKTSGGDSQYF. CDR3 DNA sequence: TGCAGCGTAAAGACTAGCGGGGGCGATTCGCAGTACTTC.

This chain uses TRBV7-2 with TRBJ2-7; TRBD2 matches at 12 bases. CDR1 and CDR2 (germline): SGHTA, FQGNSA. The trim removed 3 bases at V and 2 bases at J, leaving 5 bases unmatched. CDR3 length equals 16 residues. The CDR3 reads CASSFSGTSGPYEQYF. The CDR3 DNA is TGTGCCAGCAGCTTCAGCGGGACTAGCGGGCCCTACGAGCAGTACTTC. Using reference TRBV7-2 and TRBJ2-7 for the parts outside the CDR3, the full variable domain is GAGVSQSPSNKVTEKGKDVELRCDPISGHTALYWYRQSLGQGLEFLIYFQGNSAPDKSGLPSDRFSAERTGGSVSTLTIQRTQQEDSAVYLCASSFSGTSGPYEQYFGPGTRLTVT.